Listed here are 2 T cell receptor beta chains from one sample, sequenced in a study of blood T cell repertoires in COVID-19. Data came from immunoSEQ multiplex PCR; TCRdb stores just in-frame clones and leaves some out. Among a few hundred thousand clones listed, approximately 91% were seen once. Sequenced sample: peripheral blood. The origin of the receptors is a woman between 55 and 75 years old with acute or convalescent COVID-19.

V is TRBV7-9 and J is TRBJ1-6; tentatively, D is TRBD1 (5 bases). V was clipped by 5 bases and J by 7 bases, with 12 bases between them. The CDR3 contains 14 residues. Germline CDR1 SEHNR, CDR2 FQNEAQ (reference sequence). CDR3 DNA sequence: TGTGCCAGCAGCCACGACAGAGAAAATTCACCCCTCCACTTT. It yields the protein CASSHDRENSPLHF.

The rearrangement uses TRBV20-1 and TRBJ2-7, with D perhaps matching TRBD2 (6 bases). Per germline, CDR1 DFQATT and CDR2 SNEGSKA (reference sequence). This CDR3 is 11 amino acids long. The CDR3 is CRPEGGNEQYF. Written as DNA, the CDR3 is TGCAGGCCCGAGGGAGGAAACGAGCAGTACTTC.